The rows below give T cell receptor beta chains drawn from one sample of a study of a mutant IDH1 vaccine in newly diagnosed glioma. Repertoires were generated with immunoSEQ multiplex PCR, while TCRdb's copy carries only in-frame clones and drops some. The sample records over 50,000 clones, about nine tenths being singletons. Antigens for these TCRs are unknown. The sequenced sample was PBMCs, obtained from a glioma patient whose treatment included an IDH1 peptide vaccine. The receptor source for this set is a woman aged 40 to 50 with glioma. CDR3s include the opening cysteine and the closing phenylalanine or tryptophan. A D gene is named only where the DNA matches it firmly. Clone size, where shown, is once, few, many, or a class for clones that have expanded.

CDR3nt | CDR3aa | j_gene | abundance | v_gene | d_gene
TGTGCCAGTAGACCCCGGACAGGGGTGGTTACTGAAGCTTTCTTT | CASRPRTGVVTEAFF | TRBJ1-1 | . | TRBV19 | TRBD1
TGTGCCAGCAGCTTAGGGGACGTGTGGGCTAGCACAGATACGCAGTATTTT | CASSLGDVWASTDTQYF | TRBJ2-3 | . | TRBV7-2 | .
TGTGCCAGCAGTACATCAGGGGGATCCGAGCAGTACTTC | CASSTSGGSEQYF | TRBJ2-7 | . | TRBV6-5 | TRBD1
TGTGCTAGCAGCTTAGGCCCCGAACGGGGGGACTCTACAGATACGCAGTATTTT | CASSLGPERGDSTDTQYF | TRBJ2-3 | . | TRBV7-7 | TRBD2
TGTGCCAGCAGCGAACGCAGGGGGAGGTATAATTCACCCCTCCACTTT | CASSERRGRYNSPLHF | TRBJ1-6 | . | TRBV7-8 | TRBD1
TGCGCCAGCAGCTCCCAGGGAGGAGTACCATACGAGCAGTACTTC | CASSSQGGVPYEQYF | TRBJ2-7 | . | TRBV5-1 | .
TGTGCCAGCAGTGAATATCAGGTGCCCTACGAGCAGTACTTC | CASSEYQVPYEQYF | TRBJ2-7 | . | TRBV25-1 | .
TGTGCCAGCAGCCCACTGTCCGGTGAGGGGGCCGGTGGCTACACCTTC | CASSPLSGEGAGGYTF | TRBJ1-2 | . | TRBV7-9 | TRBD1
TGTGCCAGCAGCCCGACTGATGCCAACAATGAGCAGTTCTTC | CASSPTDANNEQFF | TRBJ2-1 | once | TRBV4-2 | .
TGCGCCAGCAGCCAGGAGGGAGGTACGCAGTATTTT | CASSQEGGTQYF | TRBJ2-3 | . | TRBV4-1 | .
TGTGCCAGCAGTGGCGGGACAGAAATTTTCGCGAACACCGGGGAGCTGTTTTTT | CASSGGTEIFANTGELFF | TRBJ2-2 | . | TRBV25-1 | .